This TCR beta chain was documented in a study of blood T cell repertoires in COVID-19. The overall study: Acute and convalescent COVID-19 specimens originated in the United States, Italy and Spain. PBMCs, B-cell-depleted T cells, or T cells were the source of the cDNA or gDNA that made up the material.

In the original workflow: By means of reference gene primer amplification, nucleated cell counts were estimated. Sequencing used immunoSEQ multiplex PCR; TCRdb keeps in-frame clones, though not all of them. V, J and clone size were drawn from that table, and D and trimming were deduced from the DNA. The top ten hold around 4.8% of the sample, which has about 210,000 clones, about 91% seen once. The sample consisted of peripheral blood. The receptor comes from a woman aged 35 to 49 with acute or convalescent COVID-19.

CDR3 region: CASSFGQGANTYEQYV. As DNA, the CDR3 is TGTGCCAGCAGCTTTGGACAGGGGGCTAACACCTACGAGCAGTACGTC. The chain has TRBV7-8 and TRBJ2-7; 11 bases align to TRBD1. The CDR3 contains 16 residues. Germline CDR1 SGHVS, CDR2 FQNEAQ. V was pared by 3 bases and J by 2 bases, with 6 bases of the junction left unmatched.